This record concerns one T cell receptor beta chain sequence. Antigen unknown. CDR3 length equals 13 residues. V dropped 3 bases and J dropped 0 bases, with 8 bases sitting between them. Germline V gene lookup returns CDR1 DFQATT and CDR2 SNEGSKA (reference sequence). This record comes from a study of T cell responses to AZD1222 COVID-19 vaccine. Using immunoSEQ multiplex PCR, the repertoire was profiled, and TCRdb retains in-frame clones only, with some absent. The sample holds approximately 150,000 clones, 90% seen once. Study-level points and caveats: Baseline testing showed seropositivity in only a handful of AZD1222 recipients. Donors were chiefly white British, with a greater number of females, and clonal diversity was perhaps underestimated. A rise in Spike-specific TCR breadth and depth followed two AZD1222 doses.

This clonotype was obtained from an adult who received the AZD1222 COVID-19 vaccine. V and J are TRBV20-1 and TRBJ2-5; no clear D gene. This sample comprised peripheral blood, obtained 28 days after the second AZD1222 dose. CDR3 in amino acids: CSASLGNQETQYF. The CDR3 region has the DNA TGCAGTGCTAGTTTGGGAAACCAAGAGACCCAGTACTTC.